Listed below are T cell receptor beta chains from one sample, sequenced in a study of tumor-infiltrating lymphocytes in primary liver carcinoma. TCRdb reprocessed the multiplex PCR reads via MiXCR and lists one record per CDR3 protein. The table includes about 100,000 distinct CDR3 sequences, about two thirds detected once. Sample: liver tumor tissue from sampling region 2. These receptors were collected from an older woman with primary liver carcinoma and hepatitis B virus infection. The CDR3 runs from the conserved cysteine through the conserved F or W. A D gene is named only where the DNA matches it firmly. Not all rows give a size; the values are once, few, many and, for expanded clones, a class.

size: NA; J: TRBJ2-5; V: TRBV12-3/TRBV12-4; D: NA; DNA: TGTACCAGCAGTCTCTCTGGTAGGGGCCGGGAGACCCGGTACTTC; CDR3: CTSSLSGRGRETRYF
size: NA; J: TRBJ2-1; V: TRBV11-2; D: NA; DNA: TGTACCAGCAGCTTGCCGGGATTATGTGACGATGAGCAGTTCTTC; CDR3: CTSSLPGLCDDEQFF
size: NA; J: TRBJ2-1; V: TRBV6-5; D: NA; DNA: TGTGCCAGCAGTTACGGGCGGGATGGGAATGAGGAGTTCTTC; CDR3: CASSYGRDGNEEFF
size: NA; J: TRBJ2-5; V: TRBV11-2; D: TRBD2; DNA: TGTGCCAGCAACTATAGACGGGGGGAAGGGACCCAGTACTTC; CDR3: CASNYRRGEGTQYF
size: few; J: TRBJ1-1; V: TRBV7-6; D: NA; DNA: TGTGCCAGCAGCCCCGTTGACATGAACACTGAAGCTTTCTTT; CDR3: CASSPVDMNTEAFF
size: few; J: TRBJ2-1; V: TRBV30; D: NA; DNA: TGTGCCTGGAGTAGGTCGGCTCTCAATGAGCAGTTCTTC; CDR3: CAWSRSALNEQFF
size: NA; J: TRBJ2-3; V: TRBV29-1; D: NA; DNA: TGCAGCGTTGGAGACAGGACCCCCACAGATACGCTGTATTTT; CDR3: CSVGDRTPTDTLYF
size: NA; J: TRBJ2-3; V: TRBV7-9; D: NA; DNA: TGTGCCAGCGCAAAGAGGGGTCGGGATACGCAGTATTTT; CDR3: CASAKRGRDTQYF
size: many; J: TRBJ2-7; V: TRBV6-5; D: NA; DNA: TGTGCCACCTGCCTCGACGGGACCGCCTACGAGCAGTACTTC; CDR3: CATCLDGTAYEQYF
size: NA; J: TRBJ1-2; V: TRBV6-6; D: NA; DNA: TGTGCCAGCATCCCCGAGGGTTCGTGCTATGGCTATACCTTC; CDR3: CASIPEGSCYGYTF
size: once; J: TRBJ2-5; V: TRBV25-1; D: NA; DNA: TGTGCCAGCAGTGAATGGCAGGGGCGGGAGACCCAGTACTTC; CDR3: CASSEWQGRETQYF
size: NA; J: TRBJ1-5; V: TRBV6-1; D: TRBD1; DNA: TGTGCCAGCAGGGACAGGGGCCTCTATAGCAATCAGCCTCACCATTTT; CDR3: CASRDRGLYSNQPHHF
size: NA; J: TRBJ2-7; V: TRBV13; D: NA; DNA: TGTGACAGCAGCTTAGGGCCCTACGAACAGTACTTC; CDR3: CDSSLGPYEQYF
size: NA; J: TRBJ2-2; V: TRBV18; D: TRBD1; DNA: TGTGCCAGCTACGAAAGGGGGCGAAACACCGGGGAGCTGTTTTTT; CDR3: CASYERGRNTGELFF
size: NA; J: TRBJ1-1; V: TRBV11-2; D: NA; DNA: TGTACCAGCTGCTTAGAACCAGGGGCAGGAACTGAAGCTTTCTTT; CDR3: CTSCLEPGAGTEAFF
size: NA; J: TRBJ2-2; V: TRBV25-1; D: NA; DNA: TGTGCCAGCAGTGGATTTACACCAATACGGGACTCGAACACCGGGGAGCTGTTTTTT; CDR3: CASSGFTPIRDSNTGELFF
size: many; J: TRBJ1-1; V: TRBV5-1; D: NA; DNA: TGCGCCAGCAGCTTGGCACCAGGGAACACTGAAGCTTTCTTT; CDR3: CASSLAPGNTEAFF
size: few; J: TRBJ2-3; V: TRBV7-3; D: NA; DNA: TGTGCCAGCAGCTTAGAACGGGCAGATACGCAGTATTTT; CDR3: CASSLERADTQYF
size: few; J: TRBJ2-3; V: TRBV29-1; D: TRBD2; DNA: TGCAGTGTGATGTTACAGGCGGGAGCAAATACGCAGTATTTT; CDR3: CSVMLQAGANTQYF
size: NA; J: TRBJ2-3; V: TRBV28; D: TRBD1; DNA: TGTGCCGCCACAGGGGGCACAGGTACGCAGTATTTT; CDR3: CAATGGTGTQYF
size: NA; J: TRBJ2-6; V: TRBV29-1; D: NA; DNA: TGCAGCGCGCTTATCCGCGACAGTAGTAATAACGTCCTGACTTTC; CDR3: CSALIRDSSNNVLTF
size: NA; J: TRBJ2-3; V: TRBV5-1; D: TRBD1; DNA: TGCCCCAGCAACCCGGGACAGGGGGCAGTCGAAGGAGATACGCAGTATTTT; CDR3: CPSNPGQGAVEGDTQYF
size: NA; J: TRBJ2-1; V: TRBV6-1; D: TRBD2; DNA: TGTGCCAGCAGTTTGGTAGCGGGAGGGTGTAAGCAGTTCTTC; CDR3: CASSLVAGGCKQFF
size: NA; J: TRBJ1-2; V: TRBV12-3/TRBV12-4; D: NA; DNA: TGTACCAGTAGATTTGGCCAAGCGCGGACCTTC; CDR3: CTSRFGQARTF
size: NA; J: TRBJ2-5; V: TRBV29-1; D: TRBD2; DNA: TGCAGCATTGAAGGGCTAGCGGCGATGAGTCAAGAGACCCAGTACTTC; CDR3: CSIEGLAAMSQETQYF
size: once; J: TRBJ2-4; V: TRBV29-1; D: TRBD1; DNA: TGCAGTGTTGACTGGACAGGGCAGAACATTCAGTACTTC; CDR3: CSVDWTGQNIQYF
size: NA; J: TRBJ2-6; V: TRBV5-1; D: TRBD1; DNA: TGCGCCAGCAGCTTGGGGGCAGGGGGCGGTTCGGCCTCTGGGGCCAACGTCCTGACTTTC; CDR3: CASSLGAGGGSASGANVLTF
size: NA; J: TRBJ1-2; V: TRBV12-3/TRBV12-4; D: TRBD1; DNA: TGTGCCAGGAGTCCCATCATAGGGGGCGGGGACTATGGCTACACCTTC; CDR3: CARSPIIGGGDYGYTF
size: NA; J: TRBJ2-7; V: TRBV12-3/TRBV12-4; D: NA; DNA: TGTGGCAGCAGTTTATTGGACAAGCTCGAGCAGTACTTC; CDR3: CGSSLLDKLEQYF
size: NA; J: TRBJ1-2; V: TRBV29-1; D: NA; DNA: TGCAACGTTGAAGATAGAAGCAGATACTATGGCTACACATTC; CDR3: CNVEDRSRYYGYTF
size: many; J: TRBJ2-7; V: TRBV7-8; D: TRBD2; DNA: TGTGCCAGCAGCTTGAGAGGACTCAGCGGGGGAAGCTCCTACGAGCAGTACTTC; CDR3: CASSLRGLSGGSSYEQYF
size: NA; J: TRBJ2-1; V: TRBV11-2; D: NA; DNA: TGTGCCAGCATACTAGAGGGAGGAAGTATCGGTGAGCAGTTCTTC; CDR3: CASILEGGSIGEQFF
size: NA; J: TRBJ2-2; V: TRBV12-3/TRBV12-4; D: NA; DNA: TGTGCCAGCAGCCATCGTGGCGTGGACGGGGAGCTGTTTTTT; CDR3: CASSHRGVDGELFF